These T cell receptor beta chains were read from a single sample in a study of shared clonotypes between healthy human individuals. Profiled with immunoSEQ multiplex PCR; TCRdb holds only in-frame clones, not every one. The data hold about 2 million clones, with less than 95% observed a single time. The sequencing input was naive CD8+ T cells sorted from blood. Receptors were obtained from a man between 18 and 35 years old in good health. Both conserved end residues are part of each CDR3. D genes are given only for firm matches. The size of a clone is reported for some rows only, either as once, few or many, or as a class for expanded clones.

V: TRBV4-1; length: 13; D: .; size: .; J: TRBJ1-5; CDR3: CASSLAIGQPQHF; DNA: TGCGCCAGCAGCCTTGCGATCGGTCAGCCCCAGCATTTT
V: TRBV4-1; length: 14; D: .; size: .; J: TRBJ2-2; CDR3: CASSQGQAHGELFF; DNA: TGCGCCAGCAGCCAAGGACAGGCCCACGGGGAGCTGTTTTTT
V: TRBV19; length: 15; D: TRBD1; size: .; J: TRBJ2-1; CDR3: CASSIWDRGYNEQFF; DNA: TGTGCCAGTAGTATCTGGGACAGGGGTTACAATGAGCAGTTCTTC
V: TRBV19; length: 13; D: TRBD1; size: .; J: TRBJ1-1; CDR3: CASSPGQGTEAFF; DNA: TGTGCCAGTAGCCCGGGACAGGGAACTGAAGCTTTCTTT
V: TRBV7-8; length: 15; D: .; size: .; J: TRBJ2-7; CDR3: CASSLAPTERYEQYF; DNA: TGTGCCAGCAGCTTAGCGCCCACAGAGCGTTACGAGCAGTACTTC
V: TRBV4-1; length: 15; D: TRBD1; size: once; J: TRBJ2-7; CDR3: CASSTRQGSTYEQYF; DNA: TGCGCCAGCAGCACTCGACAGGGTTCGACATACGAGCAGTACTTC
V: TRBV7-6; length: 14; D: .; size: .; J: TRBJ2-6; CDR3: CASSWGPGANVLTF; DNA: TGTGCCAGCAGCTGGGGGCCCGGGGCCAACGTCCTGACTTTC
V: TRBV4-1; length: 17; D: TRBD2; size: .; J: TRBJ2-2; CDR3: CASSHPLAGMNTGELFF; DNA: TGCGCCAGCAGCCACCCTCTAGCGGGCATGAACACCGGGGAGCTGTTTTTT
V: TRBV27; length: 15; D: .; size: .; J: TRBJ1-2; CDR3: CASSLLGTGADGYTF; DNA: TGTGCCAGCAGTTTATTGGGGACGGGGGCTGATGGCTACACCTTC
V: TRBV2; length: 12; D: .; size: .; J: TRBJ1-4; CDR3: CASSGRDEKLFF; DNA: TGTGCCAGCAGTGGCCGGGACGAAAAACTGTTTTTT
V: TRBV30; length: 14; D: .; size: .; J: TRBJ2-1; CDR3: CAWIPMGGYNEQFF; DNA: TGTGCCTGGATACCGATGGGTGGCTACAATGAGCAGTTCTTC
V: TRBV28; length: 16; D: .; size: .; J: TRBJ1-5; CDR3: CASSLGPSLGEGAQHF; DNA: TGTGCCAGCAGTCTAGGGCCTTCTCTGGGGGAGGGGGCCCAGCATTTT
V: TRBV13; length: 19; D: TRBD1; size: .; J: TRBJ2-6; CDR3: CASRIGTGPLSSGANVLTF; DNA: TGTGCCAGCAGAATCGGGACAGGGCCCCTCAGCTCTGGGGCCAACGTCCTGACTTTC
V: TRBV7-9; length: 12; D: TRBD2; size: .; J: TRBJ2-7; CDR3: CASSSSGGFLLF; DNA: TGTGCCAGCAGCTCTAGCGGGGGATTCCTTTTGTTC
V: TRBV13; length: 14; D: TRBD2; size: once; J: TRBJ2-7; CDR3: CASTWAGESYEQYF; DNA: TGTGCCAGCACCTGGGCGGGAGAATCCTACGAGCAGTACTTC
V: TRBV30; length: 14; D: .; size: once; J: TRBJ2-1; CDR3: CAWSSTEIYNEQFF; DNA: TGTGCCTGGAGTTCAACAGAGATATACAATGAGCAGTTCTTC
V: TRBV28; length: 18; D: TRBD1; size: .; J: TRBJ2-2; CDR3: CASSIGQGRFSNTGELFF; DNA: TGTGCCAGCAGTATCGGACAGGGGCGATTTTCGAACACCGGGGAGCTGTTTTTT
V: TRBV27; length: 15; D: .; size: .; J: TRBJ1-5; CDR3: CASSMYGDSNQPQHF; DNA: TGTGCCAGCAGTATGTATGGGGACTCCAATCAGCCCCAGCATTTT
V: TRBV9; length: 16; D: .; size: .; J: TRBJ2-2; CDR3: CASSVGGGGVFGELFF; DNA: TGTGCCAGCAGCGTAGGAGGAGGAGGGGTATTCGGGGAGCTGTTTTTT
V: TRBV5-1; length: 13; D: .; size: .; J: TRBJ2-5; CDR3: CASSWDTRETQYF; DNA: TGCGCCAGCAGCTGGGACACAAGAGAGACCCAGTACTTC
V: TRBV14; length: 14; D: .; size: once; J: TRBJ2-3; CDR3: CASRPGWGTDTQYF; DNA: TGTGCCAGCCGTCCGGGGTGGGGCACAGATACGCAGTATTTT
V: TRBV7-9; length: 13; D: .; size: .; J: TRBJ2-7; CDR3: CASSLDGTYEQYF; DNA: TGTGCCAGCAGCTTAGACGGCACCTACGAGCAGTACTTC
V: TRBV6-5; length: 15; D: .; size: .; J: TRBJ2-1; CDR3: CASSYIGGEGNEQFF; DNA: TGTGCCAGCAGTTACATCGGGGGAGAGGGCAATGAGCAGTTCTTC
V: TRBV5-6; length: 14; D: TRBD2; size: .; J: TRBJ2-1; CDR3: CASSLGLAGYEQFF; DNA: TGTGCCAGCAGCTTGGGACTAGCGGGGTATGAGCAGTTCTTC
V: TRBV9; length: 13; D: .; size: .; J: TRBJ1-1; CDR3: CASSVMGGTEAFF; DNA: TGTGCCAGCAGCGTAATGGGTGGGACTGAAGCTTTCTTT
V: TRBV30; length: 11; D: TRBD2; size: .; J: TRBJ2-7; CDR3: CCGRASYEQYF; DNA: TGTTGCGGGAGGGCCTCCTACGAGCAGTACTTC
V: TRBV7-9; length: 15; D: .; size: once; J: TRBJ1-1; CDR3: CASSLSQGRDTEAFF; DNA: TGTGCCAGCAGCTTATCTCAGGGGAGGGACACTGAAGCTTTCTTT
V: TRBV6-1; length: 15; D: .; size: .; J: TRBJ1-1; CDR3: CASSEVRGLNTEAFF; DNA: TGTGCCAGCAGTGAAGTAAGGGGATTGAACACTGAAGCTTTCTTT
V: TRBV6-5; length: 13; D: .; size: .; J: TRBJ2-3; CDR3: CAATSPSTDTQYF; DNA: TGTGCCGCTACAAGCCCGAGCACAGATACGCAGTATTTT
V: TRBV7-6; length: 17; D: TRBD1; size: .; J: TRBJ1-5; CDR3: CASSGSLGTGSNQPQHF; DNA: TGTGCCAGCAGCGGCTCCCTCGGGACAGGGAGTAATCAGCCCCAGCATTTT
V: TRBV13; length: 15; D: .; size: .; J: TRBJ2-7; CDR3: CASSSRTMSSYEQYF; DNA: TGTGCCAGCAGCTCCCGGACTATGTCGTCCTACGAGCAGTACTTC
V: TRBV4-1; length: 18; D: TRBD2; size: .; J: TRBJ2-2; CDR3: CASSQVAGGDPNTGELFF; DNA: TGCGCCAGCAGCCAAGTAGCGGGAGGCGATCCGAACACCGGGGAGCTGTTTTTT
V: TRBV11-2; length: 16; D: .; size: .; J: TRBJ2-6; CDR3: CASSLDGVTGANVLTF; DNA: TGTGCCAGCAGCTTAGATGGGGTAACTGGGGCCAACGTCCTGACTTTC
V: TRBV11-2; length: 18; D: .; size: .; J: TRBJ2-7; CDR3: CASSLTASGSGTPGEQYF; DNA: TGTGCCAGCAGCTTAACTGCCTCCGGGTCGGGGACTCCTGGCGAGCAGTACTTC
V: TRBV9; length: 15; D: TRBD2; size: .; J: TRBJ2-3; CDR3: CASSVSLADTDTQYF; DNA: TGTGCCAGCAGCGTCTCACTAGCGGACACAGATACGCAGTATTTT
V: TRBV9; length: 14; D: .; size: .; J: TRBJ2-7; CDR3: CASSVAFGIGEQYF; DNA: TGTGCCAGCAGCGTAGCTTTTGGTATCGGTGAGCAGTACTTC
V: TRBV5-1; length: 15; D: .; size: .; J: TRBJ2-5; CDR3: CASSEDSGGWETQYF; DNA: TGCGCCAGCAGCGAGGACTCCGGAGGTTGGGAGACCCAGTACTTC